This TCR beta chain was retrieved from a study of cytomegalovirus exposure and HLA in healthy donors. Study in general: The 120 or so validation repertoires used a platform that matched the one used for the roughly 700 first-cohort repertoires, as a later analysis reported.

Per the germline V gene, CDR1 is ENHRY and CDR2 is SYGVKD. V gave up 11 bases and J gave up 11 bases; unmatched junction bases: 16. CDR3 length equals 14 residues. Only in-frame clones appear in the TCRdb table, and some are missing; sequencing was by immunoSEQ multiplex PCR. Counted here are 210,000 or so clones, around 88% occurring once; the ten biggest clones make up 2.9%. To note about this clone: Its antigen is not known.

The study's findings and limits: Most sequenced TCRs were rare (though some public TCRs occurred in many donors).

The sequence was collected from a woman aged 18 to 35 in good health and CMV-seronegative. The chain carries TRBV10-3 and TRBJ2-1, with TRBD2 identical over 9 bases. Input material: PBMCs. The CDR3 region is CAVQIGLAGTKQFF. The CDR3 DNA reads TGTGCCGTACAAATAGGGCTAGCGGGAACCAAGCAGTTCTTC.